These T cell receptor beta chains were read from a single sample in a study of shared clonotypes between healthy human individuals. Clones were sequenced by immunoSEQ multiplex PCR, and TCRdb holds only the in-frame ones, with some missing. This table has hundreds of thousands of clones, roughly 95% appearing once. The sample taken for sequencing was naive CD4+ T cells sorted from blood. These receptors originate from a woman in her twenties or thirties in good health. Each CDR3 is given with its conserved first and last residue. D genes are given only for firm matches. Clone size is stated in some rows and not others, as once, few, many or a class when expanded.

d_gene	abundance	v_gene	j_gene	CDR3aa	CDR3nt
NA	NA	TRBV6-5	TRBJ2-7	CASSYRGQQYF	TGTGCCAGCAGTTACCGGGGGCAGCAGTACTTC
NA	NA	TRBV11-1	TRBJ2-3	CASSLHPIGISADTQYF	TGTGCCAGCAGCTTGCACCCCATAGGCATCTCGGCAGATACGCAGTATTTT
TRBD2	NA	TRBV2	TRBJ2-7	CASRGLAGALQQYF	TGTGCCAGCAGAGGACTAGCGGGAGCCTTACAGCAGTACTTC
TRBD2	NA	TRBV29-1	TRBJ2-5	CSVGLAGGPGETQYF	TGCAGCGTGGGACTAGCGGGAGGGCCCGGCGAGACCCAGTACTTC
NA	NA	TRBV10-3	TRBJ2-3	CAISDRGTQYF	TGTGCCATCAGTGACAGGGGTACGCAGTATTTT
NA	NA	TRBV10-3	TRBJ1-2	CAISGGGTVHLNGYTF	TGTGCCATCAGTGGGGGAGGGACCGTGCATTTAAATGGCTACACCTTC
NA	NA	TRBV5-1	TRBJ1-5	CASSLGENQPQHF	TGCGCCAGCAGCTTGGGGGAGAATCAGCCCCAGCATTTT
TRBD2	NA	TRBV5-1	TRBJ2-1	CASNKGLAGGYNEQFF	TGCGCCAGCAACAAGGGACTAGCGGGAGGTTACAATGAGCAGTTCTTC
TRBD1	NA	TRBV18	TRBJ2-1	CASSPPNRGKGLSSYNEQFF	TGTGCCAGCTCACCACCGAACAGGGGCAAAGGCCTAAGCTCCTACAATGAGCAGTTCTTC
NA	NA	TRBV5-4	TRBJ2-5	CASSLQGTGETQYF	TGTGCCAGCAGCTTACAGGGAACTGGAGAGACCCAGTACTTC
NA	NA	TRBV7-9	TRBJ2-3	CASSLAAAASTDTQYF	TGTGCCAGCAGCTTAGCCGCGGCGGCTAGCACAGATACGCAGTATTTT
TRBD2	NA	TRBV19	TRBJ2-3	CASSTGLAGSQYF	TGTGCCAGTAGTACCGGACTAGCGGGCTCGCAGTATTTT
NA	NA	TRBV13	TRBJ2-3	CASSPTGDTQYF	TGTGCCAGCAGTCCGACTGGCGATACGCAGTATTTT
NA	NA	TRBV5-1	TRBJ2-1	CASSSETNEQFF	TGCGCCAGCAGCTCAGAGACGAATGAGCAGTTCTTC
NA	NA	TRBV5-1	TRBJ2-1	CASSLLLFGVNEQFF	TGCGCCAGCAGCTTGCTTTTGTTTGGTGTGAATGAGCAGTTCTTC
TRBD1	NA	TRBV6-5	TRBJ2-1	CASSSQDRVSYNEQFF	TGTGCCAGCAGTTCCCAGGACAGGGTATCCTACAATGAGCAGTTCTTC
TRBD1	NA	TRBV5-4	TRBJ2-7	CASSRDRGNEQYF	TGTGCCAGCAGCAGGGACAGGGGGAACGAGCAGTACTTC
TRBD1	once	TRBV2	TRBJ2-7	CASRRDRVARGLEQYF	TGTGCCAGCAGGCGCGACAGGGTGGCTCGTGGGTTGGAGCAGTACTTC
NA	NA	TRBV18	TRBJ1-3	CASSPVFRVTPGNTIYF	TGTGCCAGCTCACCCGTTTTCAGGGTTACTCCTGGAAACACCATATATTTT
NA	NA	TRBV11-3	TRBJ2-5	CASSLGGTQETQYF	TGTGCCAGCAGCTTAGGAGGGACCCAAGAGACCCAGTACTTC
NA	NA	TRBV11-2	TRBJ1-2	CASSPWTANYGYTF	TGTGCCAGCAGCCCGTGGACAGCTAACTATGGCTACACCTTC
NA	NA	TRBV4-1	TRBJ2-7	CASSRLQVPPGEQYF	TGCGCCAGCAGCCGGTTACAGGTCCCCCCTGGCGAGCAGTACTTC
TRBD1	NA	TRBV25-1	TRBJ2-7	CASSARQGGEQYF	TGTGCCAGCAGTGCAAGACAGGGTGGCGAGCAGTACTTC
TRBD1	NA	TRBV5-8	TRBJ1-6	CASSNRGYSPLHF	TGTGCCAGCAGCAACAGGGGGTATTCACCCCTCCACTTT
TRBD2	NA	TRBV11-3	TRBJ2-1	CASSSSGSSYNEQFF	TGTGCCAGCAGCTCTAGCGGGAGCTCCTACAATGAGCAGTTCTTC
TRBD2	NA	TRBV29-1	TRBJ2-3	CSASSGRGPGDTQYF	TGCAGCGCCTCTAGCGGGAGGGGCCCAGGGGATACGCAGTATTTT
NA	NA	TRBV7-3	TRBJ2-5	CASSSGVRPGGGETQYF	TGTGCCAGCAGCTCCGGCGTCAGGCCCGGGGGTGGTGAGACCCAGTACTTC
NA	few	TRBV29-1	TRBJ1-1	CSVEGRLMNTEAFF	TGCAGCGTTGAGGGGAGACTTATGAACACTGAAGCTTTCTTT
TRBD1	NA	TRBV5-4	TRBJ2-7	CASSSPGQGTNEQYF	TGTGCCAGCAGCAGCCCGGGACAGGGGACTAACGAGCAGTACTTC
NA	NA	TRBV10-3	TRBJ2-7	CAISENRVSYEQYF	TGTGCCATCAGTGAAAACAGGGTCTCCTACGAGCAGTACTTC
TRBD2	NA	TRBV7-3	TRBJ2-1	CASSRGGSNNEQFF	TGTGCCAGCAGCAGGGGCGGGAGTAACAATGAGCAGTTCTTC
NA	NA	TRBV14	TRBJ2-7	CASSRPSGAYEQYF	TGTGCCAGCAGCCGACCCTCGGGGGCGTACGAGCAGTACTTC
TRBD1	NA	TRBV6-1	TRBJ2-4	CASREPRDRLGMRNIQYF	TGTGCCAGCAGGGAACCCCGGGACAGATTAGGTATGAGAAACATTCAGTACTTC
NA	NA	TRBV19	TRBJ2-2	CASSIALDGGELFF	TGTGCCAGTAGTATAGCACTAGATGGCGGGGAGCTGTTTTTT
NA	NA	TRBV25-1	TRBJ1-1	CASSDRGRISEAFF	TGTGCCAGCAGTGATAGGGGCCGAATTTCTGAAGCTTTCTTT
NA	NA	TRBV18	TRBJ2-7	CASSRTDTPYEQYF	TGTGCCAGCTCTCGGACGGACACTCCCTACGAGCAGTACTTC
TRBD1	NA	TRBV4-2	TRBJ1-4	CASSQDLQGNEKLFF	TGTGCCAGCAGCCAAGATCTACAGGGGAATGAAAAACTGTTTTTT
NA	NA	TRBV6-5	TRBJ2-4	CASSGVASKNIQYF	TGTGCCAGCAGCGGGGTAGCGTCCAAAAACATTCAGTACTTC
NA	NA	TRBV28	TRBJ2-2	CASSLLRGSNTGELFF	TGTGCCAGCAGTTTATTACGGGGGTCGAACACCGGGGAGCTGTTTTTT
NA	NA	TRBV12-5	TRBJ2-2	CASGLVTGNTGELFF	TGTGCTAGTGGTTTGGTAACCGGGAACACCGGGGAGCTGTTTTTT
NA	NA	TRBV5-1	TRBJ2-7	CASSFRQSYEQYF	TGCGCCAGCAGCTTCCGACAGTCCTACGAGCAGTACTTC
TRBD1	NA	TRBV5-1	TRBJ2-2	CASSYRDSTSTGELFF	TGCGCCAGCAGCTACCGGGACAGTACGAGCACCGGGGAGCTGTTTTTT
NA	NA	TRBV5-1	TRBJ1-6	CASSSGPTTPVYNSPLHF	TGCGCCAGCAGCTCGGGACCTACCACGCCCGTTTATAATTCACCCCTCCACTTT